This is a list of T cell receptor beta chains from one sample in a study of shared clonotypes between healthy human individuals. Here immunoSEQ multiplex PCR was the method, and the copy in TCRdb shows in-frame clones only, minus some. The sample has hundreds of thousands of clones, less than 85% seen once. Sample: memory CD4+ T cells sorted from blood. Every receptor here comes from a woman in her twenties or thirties in good health. CDR3s include the opening cysteine and the closing phenylalanine or tryptophan. Fields, in order: V gene, clone size, J gene, D gene, CDR3 protein, CDR3 DNA. D genes are given only for firm matches. Rows give clone size only sometimes, using once, few, many, or a class for an expanded clone.

V: TRBV6-1
size: .
J: TRBJ1-5
D: TRBD1
CDR3: CASSEGTGRQPQHF
DNA: TGTGCCAGCAGTGAGGGGACAGGGCGTCAGCCCCAGCATTTT

V: TRBV28
size: .
J: TRBJ2-5
D: TRBD2
CDR3: CASRNYAGVEETQYF
DNA: TGTGCCAGCAGGAATTACGCGGGAGTGGAAGAGACCCAGTACTTC

V: TRBV11-1
size: .
J: TRBJ1-4
D: TRBD1
CDR3: CASSGMTGGEKLFF
DNA: TGTGCCAGCAGCGGGATGACAGGGGGGGAAAAACTGTTTTTT

V: TRBV6-5
size: .
J: TRBJ1-2
D: TRBD1
CDR3: CASSTGGGLRGGYTF
DNA: TGTGCCAGCAGTACGGGAGGGGGCCTAAGGGGTGGCTACACCTTC

V: TRBV27
size: .
J: TRBJ2-7
D: TRBD2
CDR3: CATGLAGRISYEQYF
DNA: TGTGCCACCGGACTAGCGGGCCGTATTTCCTACGAGCAGTACTTC

V: TRBV6-1
size: .
J: TRBJ2-7
D: TRBD2
CDR3: CASSDGTSSGYEQYF
DNA: TGTGCCAGCAGTGATGGGACTAGTTCAGGCTACGAGCAGTACTTC

V: TRBV2
size: once
J: TRBJ2-1
D: TRBD1
CDR3: CASSEGTGRSQFF
DNA: TGTGCCAGCAGTGAAGGGACAGGGCGGTCGCAGTTCTTC

V: TRBV2
size: .
J: TRBJ1-5
D: .
CDR3: CASSDDSYNQPQHF
DNA: TGTGCCAGCAGTGATGATAGTTACAATCAGCCCCAGCATTTT

V: TRBV19
size: many
J: TRBJ2-7
D: .
CDR3: CASSIVSGEQYF
DNA: TGTGCCAGTAGTATAGTTTCGGGGGAGCAGTACTTC

V: TRBV5-4
size: .
J: TRBJ2-1
D: .
CDR3: CASSSPFLGTYNEQFF
DNA: TGTGCCAGCAGCTCACCCTTCCTCGGGACCTACAATGAGCAGTTCTTC

V: TRBV5-5
size: .
J: TRBJ2-7
D: .
CDR3: CASSSLTGAYEQYF
DNA: TGTGCCAGCAGCTCTTTGACAGGCGCCTACGAGCAGTACTTC

V: TRBV18
size: .
J: TRBJ1-2
D: .
CDR3: CASSLTGSRYTF
DNA: TGTGCCAGCTCACTAACAGGGAGTCGCTACACCTTC

V: TRBV28
size: .
J: TRBJ2-3
D: .
CDR3: CASSPLQWYPTDTQYF
DNA: TGTGCCAGCAGTCCTCTGCAGTGGTATCCCACAGATACGCAGTATTTT

V: TRBV6-5
size: .
J: TRBJ1-1
D: .
CDR3: CASSYGEGEAFF
DNA: TGTGCCAGCAGTTACGGGGAAGGCGAAGCTTTCTTT

V: TRBV6-1
size: .
J: TRBJ2-1
D: .
CDR3: CASTREFYNEQFF
DNA: TGTGCCAGCACCCGGGAATTCTACAATGAGCAGTTCTTC

V: TRBV19
size: few
J: TRBJ2-7
D: .
CDR3: CASSKGVGYEQYF
DNA: TGTGCCAGTAGTAAAGGGGTCGGCTACGAGCAGTACTTC

V: TRBV5-1
size: .
J: TRBJ1-1
D: TRBD1
CDR3: CASSLETGGVTEAFF
DNA: TGCGCCAGCAGCTTAGAAACAGGGGGAGTCACTGAAGCTTTCTTT

V: TRBV5-1
size: .
J: TRBJ2-2
D: TRBD2
CDR3: CASSLLTSVLNTGELFF
DNA: TGCGCCAGCAGCCTCCTGACTAGCGTCCTGAACACCGGGGAGCTGTTTTTT

V: TRBV19
size: .
J: TRBJ1-5
D: .
CDR3: CASSQLIQGDLGQPQHF
DNA: TGTGCCAGTAGCCAACTCATACAGGGAGACTTAGGCCAGCCCCAGCATTTT

V: TRBV5-1
size: .
J: TRBJ1-4
D: .
CDR3: CASSFASPTNEKLFF
DNA: TGCGCCAGCAGCTTCGCGTCCCCAACTAATGAAAAACTGTTTTTT

V: TRBV2
size: .
J: TRBJ1-5
D: .
CDR3: CASSEGRKNQPQHF
DNA: TGTGCCAGCAGTGAGGGTCGGAAAAATCAGCCCCAGCATTTT

V: TRBV30
size: .
J: TRBJ2-6
D: .
CDR3: CAWDDIPSGANVLTF
DNA: TGTGCCTGGGACGACATTCCGTCTGGGGCCAACGTCCTGACTTTC

V: TRBV7-3
size: .
J: TRBJ2-7
D: TRBD2
CDR3: CASSTLAERAYEQYF
DNA: TGTGCCAGCAGTACTCTAGCGGAACGAGCCTACGAGCAGTACTTC

V: TRBV27
size: .
J: TRBJ1-2
D: TRBD1
CDR3: CASRTTGSYGYTF
DNA: TGTGCCAGCAGGACGACAGGGTCCTATGGCTACACCTTC

V: TRBV19
size: .
J: TRBJ1-2
D: .
CDR3: CASNGGRANYGYTF
DNA: TGTGCCAGCAATGGGGGCAGGGCTAACTATGGCTACACCTTC

V: TRBV7-2
size: .
J: TRBJ2-7
D: TRBD1
CDR3: CASSLAGGVWVEQYF
DNA: TGTGCCAGCAGCTTAGCAGGGGGCGTCTGGGTCGAGCAGTACTTC

V: TRBV29-1
size: .
J: TRBJ2-7
D: .
CDR3: CSVLAAGRYEQYF
DNA: TGCAGCGTGCTGGCGGCGGGAAGGTACGAGCAGTACTTC

V: TRBV9
size: .
J: TRBJ2-2
D: TRBD2
CDR3: CASSPGLADTGELFF
DNA: TGTGCCAGCAGCCCGGGACTAGCAGATACCGGGGAGCTGTTTTTT

V: TRBV29-1
size: .
J: TRBJ2-3
D: TRBD2
CDR3: CSVESLTELGSGGTDTQYF
DNA: TGCAGCGTTGAAAGTCTAACCGAATTGGGTAGCGGGGGAACAGATACGCAGTATTTT

V: TRBV5-1
size: .
J: TRBJ1-4
D: .
CDR3: CASSLSATNEKLFF
DNA: TGCGCCAGCAGCTTGTCGGCAACTAATGAAAAACTGTTTTTT

V: TRBV10-3
size: .
J: TRBJ2-5
D: TRBD2
CDR3: CAISESSGRAETQYF
DNA: TGTGCCATCAGTGAGTCTAGCGGGAGGGCAGAGACCCAGTACTTC

V: TRBV29-1
size: .
J: TRBJ2-1
D: TRBD2
CDR3: CSVEGVGASGSLNEQFF
DNA: TGCAGCGTTGAAGGGGTTGGGGCTAGCGGGAGTTTGAATGAGCAGTTCTTC

V: TRBV27
size: .
J: TRBJ1-2
D: .
CDR3: CASSLYSHYGYTF
DNA: TGTGCCAGCAGTTTGTACTCTCACTATGGCTACACCTTC

V: TRBV18
size: .
J: TRBJ1-2
D: TRBD1
CDR3: CASSPQTGGYDSNYGYTF
DNA: TGTGCCAGCTCACCCCAAACAGGGGGCTACGACTCTAACTATGGCTACACCTTC

V: TRBV28
size: .
J: TRBJ1-5
D: TRBD1
CDR3: CASSSPTGGDQPQHF
DNA: TGTGCCAGCAGTTCACCTACAGGGGGAGATCAGCCCCAGCATTTT

V: TRBV25-1
size: .
J: TRBJ1-5
D: .
CDR3: CASSSSTGGRQPQHF
DNA: TGTGCCAGCAGCTCGTCTACAGGAGGTAGGCAGCCCCAGCATTTT

V: TRBV28
size: once
J: TRBJ2-5
D: .
CDR3: CASSPLPGQPRETQYF
DNA: TGTGCCAGCAGTCCTCTACCGGGCCAACCGAGGGAGACCCAGTACTTC

V: TRBV5-1
size: few
J: TRBJ2-7
D: TRBD2
CDR3: CASSGTSGRALRTYEQYF
DNA: TGCGCCAGCAGCGGGACTAGCGGGAGGGCCCTGCGAACCTACGAGCAGTACTTC

V: TRBV28
size: few
J: TRBJ1-5
D: .
CDR3: CASSSPGLGDQPQHF
DNA: TGTGCCAGCAGTTCCCCGGGACTAGGGGATCAGCCCCAGCATTTT

V: TRBV19
size: .
J: TRBJ2-6
D: .
CDR3: CASSIILSSGANVLTF
DNA: TGTGCCAGTAGTATAATTCTCTCTTCCGGGGCCAACGTCCTGACTTTC

V: TRBV6-4
size: .
J: TRBJ1-5
D: .
CDR3: CASSTGSNQPQHF
DNA: TGTGCCAGCAGTACAGGGAGCAATCAGCCCCAGCATTTT

V: TRBV30
size: .
J: TRBJ2-7
D: TRBD1
CDR3: CAWKLGQGVREQYF
DNA: TGTGCCTGGAAGCTAGGACAGGGGGTACGCGAGCAGTACTTC

V: TRBV30
size: .
J: TRBJ2-7
D: TRBD2
CDR3: CAWSGDSSGTNEQYF
DNA: TGTGCCTGGAGCGGGGACTCTAGCGGGACAAACGAGCAGTACTTC

V: TRBV7-8
size: .
J: TRBJ2-1
D: .
CDR3: CASSLGFRDEQFF
DNA: TGTGCCAGCAGCTTAGGGTTTAGGGATGAGCAGTTCTTC

V: TRBV2
size: .
J: TRBJ1-2
D: TRBD1
CDR3: CASSEQGQANYGYTF
DNA: TGTGCCAGCAGTGAACAGGGACAGGCAAACTATGGCTACACCTTC

V: TRBV5-1
size: .
J: TRBJ2-2
D: TRBD2
CDR3: CASSTRSGATNTGELFF
DNA: TGCGCCAGCAGCACACGAAGCGGGGCGACGAACACCGGGGAGCTGTTTTTT

V: TRBV19
size: once
J: TRBJ2-5
D: .
CDR3: CASSIAVQETQYF
DNA: TGTGCCAGTAGTATCGCTGTCCAAGAGACCCAGTACTTC

V: TRBV27
size: .
J: TRBJ1-4
D: .
CDR3: CASRGLQGPGKLFF
DNA: TGTGCCAGCAGAGGTCTGCAGGGGCCCGGGAAACTGTTTTTT

V: TRBV19
size: few
J: TRBJ2-7
D: TRBD1
CDR3: CASSTSTGDYEQYF
DNA: TGTGCCAGTAGTACTTCGACAGGGGACTACGAGCAGTACTTC

V: TRBV7-7
size: many
J: TRBJ2-5
D: TRBD2
CDR3: CASSSGLAESQETQYF
DNA: TGTGCCAGCAGCTCAGGACTAGCGGAAAGTCAAGAGACCCAGTACTTC

V: TRBV6-1
size: .
J: TRBJ2-5
D: .
CDR3: CASGKGRQETQYF
DNA: TGTGCCAGCGGAAAGGGTAGGCAAGAGACCCAGTACTTC

V: TRBV15
size: .
J: TRBJ1-2
D: .
CDR3: CATSPPGGYGYTF
DNA: TGTGCCACCAGCCCTCCTGGTGGCTATGGCTACACCTTC

V: TRBV19
size: few
J: TRBJ2-1
D: TRBD2
CDR3: CASSTLAGIYNEQFF
DNA: TGTGCCAGTAGTACACTAGCGGGGATATACAATGAGCAGTTCTTC

V: TRBV7-8
size: .
J: TRBJ2-7
D: .
CDR3: CASSPGTYEQYF
DNA: TGTGCCAGCAGCCCGGGGACCTACGAGCAGTACTTC

V: TRBV30
size: once
J: TRBJ2-5
D: TRBD1
CDR3: CAWSVLQGARETQYF
DNA: TGTGCCTGGAGTGTACTCCAGGGGGCTCGGGAGACCCAGTACTTC

V: TRBV29-1
size: .
J: TRBJ2-1
D: TRBD2
CDR3: CSVEGLATNEQFF
DNA: TGCAGCGTTGAGGGACTAGCGACGAATGAGCAGTTCTTC

V: TRBV9
size: .
J: TRBJ1-3
D: TRBD1
CDR3: CASSATGTAGNTIYF
DNA: TGTGCCAGCAGCGCGACAGGGACAGCTGGAAACACCATATATTTT

V: TRBV6-6
size: .
J: TRBJ2-1
D: TRBD2
CDR3: CASSYFGTSYEQFF
DNA: TGTGCCAGCAGTTACTTCGGGACTAGTTATGAGCAGTTCTTC

V: TRBV14
size: few
J: TRBJ2-7
D: .
CDR3: CASSQDMGTGHEQYF
DNA: TGTGCCAGCAGCCAAGATATGGGGACCGGCCACGAGCAGTACTTC